The present T cell receptor (beta chain) was sequenced within a study of T-cell reconstitution after alpha-beta-depleted transplantation in children. Study conclusions and caveats: Day-60 TCRbeta diversity that was high in some patients was derived from surviving recipient T cells and thymic progenitors. Reportedly, roughly two months post-transplant, alpha-beta T cells arose from several hundred expanded graft clones. Most T-cell counts and diversity one year after the transplant came from T cells that were newly produced.

Preparation of the TCRbeta library used unique molecular identifiers. TCRdb independently ran MiXCR on the PCR reads; one entry per CDR3 protein. Of about 470,000 distinct CDR3 sequences listed, over 40% are singletons. The CDR3 has 15 amino acids. CDR1 and CDR2 from the germline V gene are MNHNS and SASEGT. V dropped 6 bases and J dropped 7; count of bases not matched to a gene: 7. This clonotype was counted many times. What it binds is unknown. The sequence came from a girl aged 2-10 years with aplastic anemia, due to receive a stem cell transplant. This chain uses TRBV6-1 with TRBJ2-1; 12 nucleotides match TRBD2. The sequencing here drew on PBMCs, taken before TCRalphabeta/CD19-depleted stem cell transplant. The CDR3 protein is CASRGGLAGYNEQFF. In DNA form, the CDR3 reads TGTGCCAGCAGGGGGGGACTAGCGGGTTATAATGAGCAGTTCTTC.